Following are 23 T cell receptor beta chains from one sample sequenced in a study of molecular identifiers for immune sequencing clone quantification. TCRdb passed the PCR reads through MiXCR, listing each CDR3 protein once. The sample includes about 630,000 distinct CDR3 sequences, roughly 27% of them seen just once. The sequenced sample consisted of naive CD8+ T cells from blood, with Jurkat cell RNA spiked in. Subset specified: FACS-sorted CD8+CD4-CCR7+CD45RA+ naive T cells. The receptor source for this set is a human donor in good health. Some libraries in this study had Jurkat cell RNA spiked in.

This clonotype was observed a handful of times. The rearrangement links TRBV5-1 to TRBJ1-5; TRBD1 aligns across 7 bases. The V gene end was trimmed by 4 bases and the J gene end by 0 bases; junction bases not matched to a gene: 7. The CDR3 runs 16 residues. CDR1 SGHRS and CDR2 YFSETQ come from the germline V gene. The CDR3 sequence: CASSLGTVGSNQPQHF. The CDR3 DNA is TGCGCCAGCAGCCTGGGGACAGTGGGTAGCAATCAGCCCCAGCATTTT. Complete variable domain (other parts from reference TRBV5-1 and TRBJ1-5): KAGVTQTPRYLIKTRGQQVTLSCSPISGHRSVSWYQQTPGQGLQFLFEYFSETQRNKGNFPGRFSGRQFSNSRSEMNVSTLELGDSALYLCASSLGTVGSNQPQHFGDGTRLSIL.

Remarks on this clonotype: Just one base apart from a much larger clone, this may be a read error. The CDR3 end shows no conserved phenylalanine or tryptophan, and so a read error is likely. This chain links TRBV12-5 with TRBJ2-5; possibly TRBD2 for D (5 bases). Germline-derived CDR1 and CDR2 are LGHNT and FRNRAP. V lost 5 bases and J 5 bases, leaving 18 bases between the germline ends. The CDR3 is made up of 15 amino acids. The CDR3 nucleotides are TGTGCTAGTGGTCTTCCCGACGGGATCCGTGAGACCCAGTACTAC. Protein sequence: CASGLPDGIRETQYY.

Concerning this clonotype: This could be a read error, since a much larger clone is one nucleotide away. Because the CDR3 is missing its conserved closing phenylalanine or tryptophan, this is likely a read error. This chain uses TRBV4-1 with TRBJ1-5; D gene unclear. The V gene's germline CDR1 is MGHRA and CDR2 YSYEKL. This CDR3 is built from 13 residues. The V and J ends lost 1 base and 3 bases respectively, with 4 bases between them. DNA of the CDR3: TGCGCCAGCAGCCAAGCCCTCAATCAGCCCCAGCATCTT. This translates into CASSQALNQPQHL.

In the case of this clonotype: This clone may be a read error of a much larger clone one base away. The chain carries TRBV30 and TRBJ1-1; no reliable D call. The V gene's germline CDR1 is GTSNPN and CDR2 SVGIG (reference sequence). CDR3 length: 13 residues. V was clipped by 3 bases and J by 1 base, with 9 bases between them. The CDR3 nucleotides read TGTGCCTGGAGAGTCGTGCCGAACACTGAAGCTTTCTTT. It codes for CAWRVVPNTEAFF.

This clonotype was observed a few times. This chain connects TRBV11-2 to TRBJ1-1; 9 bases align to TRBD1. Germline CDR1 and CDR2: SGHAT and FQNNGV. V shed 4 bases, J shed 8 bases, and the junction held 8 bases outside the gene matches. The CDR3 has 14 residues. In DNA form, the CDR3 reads TGTGCCAGCAGCTCGTTACAGGGGGCAATAGAAGCTTTCTTT. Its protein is CASSSLQGAIEAFF.

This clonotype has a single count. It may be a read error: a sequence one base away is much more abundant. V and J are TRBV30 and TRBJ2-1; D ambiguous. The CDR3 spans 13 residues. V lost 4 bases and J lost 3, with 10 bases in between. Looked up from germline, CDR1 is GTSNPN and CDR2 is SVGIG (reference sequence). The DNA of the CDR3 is TGTGCCTGGAACGGTCCGATCTACAATGAGCAGTTCTTC. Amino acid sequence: CAWNGPIYNEQFF.

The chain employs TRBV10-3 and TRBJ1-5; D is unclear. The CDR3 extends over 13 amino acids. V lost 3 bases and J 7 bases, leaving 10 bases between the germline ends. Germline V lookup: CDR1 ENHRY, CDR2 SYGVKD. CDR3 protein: CAISDVEEQPQHF. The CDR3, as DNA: TGTGCCATCAGTGATGTTGAGGAGCAGCCCCAGCATTTT.

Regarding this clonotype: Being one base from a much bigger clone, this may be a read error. Written as DNA, the CDR3 is TGTGCCAGCAGCCTTACGAATAGCGAGGGGGCAGATACGCAGTATTTT. Amino acid sequence: CASSLTNSEGADTQYF. The rearrangement uses TRBV6-5 and TRBJ2-3; tentatively, D is TRBD1 (6 bases). V was cut by 6 bases and J by 4 bases, with 20 bases left in between. The V gene's germline CDR1 is MNHEY and CDR2 SVGAGI. The CDR3 consists of 16 residues.

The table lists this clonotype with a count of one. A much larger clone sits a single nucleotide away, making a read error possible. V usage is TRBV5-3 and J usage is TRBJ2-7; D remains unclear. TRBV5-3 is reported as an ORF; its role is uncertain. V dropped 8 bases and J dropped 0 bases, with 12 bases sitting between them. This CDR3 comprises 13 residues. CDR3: CASGPKGSYEQYF. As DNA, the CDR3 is TGTGCCAGCGGCCCGAAGGGCTCCTACGAGCAGTACTTC.

The CDR3 protein is CAWSSGLKTGELFF. The CDR3 coding sequence is TGTGCCTGGAGTTCCGGACTAAAAACCGGGGAGCTGTTTTTT. The rearrangement links TRBV30 to TRBJ2-2; a possible D gene is TRBD2 (6 bases). Germline V gene lookup returns CDR1 GTSNPN and CDR2 SVGIG (reference sequence). This CDR3 has 14 amino acids. The germline V and J ends were trimmed by 2 bases and 5 bases, with 12 bases remaining between them. Together with reference TRBV30 and TRBJ2-2, the CDR3 gives the full variable domain: SQTIHQWPATLVQPVGSPLSLECTVEGTSNPNLYWYRQAAGRGLQLLFYSVGIGQISSEVPQNLSASRPQDRQFILSSKKLLLSDSGFYLCAWSSGLKTGELFFGEGSRLTVL.

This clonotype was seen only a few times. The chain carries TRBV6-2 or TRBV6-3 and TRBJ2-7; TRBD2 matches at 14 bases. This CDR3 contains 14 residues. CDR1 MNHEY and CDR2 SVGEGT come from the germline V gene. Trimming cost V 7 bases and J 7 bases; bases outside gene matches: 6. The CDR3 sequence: CASTEGLAGDEQYF. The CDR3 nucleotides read TGTGCCAGCACAGAGGGACTAGCGGGAGATGAGCAGTACTTC.

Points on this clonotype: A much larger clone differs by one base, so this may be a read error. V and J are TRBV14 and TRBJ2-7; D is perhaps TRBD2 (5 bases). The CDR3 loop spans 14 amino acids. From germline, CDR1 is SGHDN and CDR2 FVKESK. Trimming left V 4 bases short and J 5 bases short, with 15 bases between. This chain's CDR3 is CASSRGQKWHEQYF. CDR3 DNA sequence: TGTGCCAGCAGCCGAGGGCAGAAATGGCACGAGCAGTACTTC.

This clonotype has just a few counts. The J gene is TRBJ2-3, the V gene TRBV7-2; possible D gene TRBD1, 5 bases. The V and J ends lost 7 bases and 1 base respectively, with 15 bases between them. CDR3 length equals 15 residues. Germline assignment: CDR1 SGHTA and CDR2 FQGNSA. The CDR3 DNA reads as TGTGCCAGCACCAACCCCGGCAGGGGCACAGATACGCAGTATTTT. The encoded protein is CASTNPGRGTDTQYF.

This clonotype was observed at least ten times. The CDR3 sequence: CASSNEVPLEYF. CDR3 DNA sequence: TGTGCCAGCAGCAACGAAGTACCGCTAGAGTACTTC. The rearrangement uses TRBV21-1 and TRBJ2-4; the table names TRBD2, a call not compared with the DNA. TRBV21-1 is noted as a pseudogene. The CDR3 is 12 amino acids.

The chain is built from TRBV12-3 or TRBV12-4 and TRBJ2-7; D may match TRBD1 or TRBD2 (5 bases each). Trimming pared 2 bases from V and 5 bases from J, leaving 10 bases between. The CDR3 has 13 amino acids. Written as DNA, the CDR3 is TGTGCCAGCAGTTTATGGGGGTCCCACGAGCAGTACTTC. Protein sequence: CASSLWGSHEQYF.

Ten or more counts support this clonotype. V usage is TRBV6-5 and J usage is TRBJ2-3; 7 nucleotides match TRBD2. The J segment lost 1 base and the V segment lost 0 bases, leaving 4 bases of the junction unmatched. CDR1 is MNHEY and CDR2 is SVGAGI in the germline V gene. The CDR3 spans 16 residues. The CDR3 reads CASSYSGLEGTDTQYF. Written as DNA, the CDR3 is TGTGCCAGCAGTTACTCCGGACTAGAGGGCACAGATACGCAGTATTTT.

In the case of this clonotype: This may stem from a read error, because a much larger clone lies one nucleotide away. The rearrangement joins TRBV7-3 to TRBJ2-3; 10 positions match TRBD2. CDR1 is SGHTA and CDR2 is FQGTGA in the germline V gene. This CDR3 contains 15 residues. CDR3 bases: TGTGCCAGCAGCTTTCTAGCGGGAGTAGGTGATATGCAGTATTTT. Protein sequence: CASSFLAGVGDMQYF.

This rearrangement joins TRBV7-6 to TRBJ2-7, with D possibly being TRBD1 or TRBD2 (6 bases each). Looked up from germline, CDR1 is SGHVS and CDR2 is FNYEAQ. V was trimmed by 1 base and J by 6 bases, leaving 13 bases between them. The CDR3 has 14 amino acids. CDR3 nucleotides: TGTGCCAGCAGCTTAGATGGGGGGCTCGTCGAGCAGTACTTC. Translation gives CASSLDGGLVEQYF.

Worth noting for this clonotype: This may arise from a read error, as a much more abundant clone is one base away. The CDR3 is CASSLEAGYTEAFF. The CDR3 DNA is TGCGCCAGCAGCTTGGAGGCGGGTTATACTGAAGCTTTCTTT. This rearrangement joins TRBV5-1 to TRBJ1-1; D is unresolved. CDR1 and CDR2 (germline): SGHRS, YFSETQ. Trimming left V 0 bases short and J 5 bases short, with 11 bases between. This CDR3 comprises 14 residues.

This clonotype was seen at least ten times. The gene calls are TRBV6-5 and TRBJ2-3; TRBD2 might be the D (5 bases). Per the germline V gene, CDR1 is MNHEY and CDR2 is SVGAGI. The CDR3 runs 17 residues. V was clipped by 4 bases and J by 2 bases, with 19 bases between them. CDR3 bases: TGTGCCAGCAGTTTACTTCCGGACTCACCTCTCACAGATACGCAGTATTTT. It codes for CASSLLPDSPLTDTQYF.

CDR3 sequence (DNA): TGTGCCAGCAGCTTGGGGACCGGGACTAGCGAGGGAACCGAGCAGTACTTC. Protein product: CASSLGTGTSEGTEQYF. The rearrangement uses TRBV7-9 and TRBJ2-7; 10 bases align to TRBD2. Germline V lookup: CDR1 SEHNR, CDR2 FQNEAQ (reference sequence). The V gene end was trimmed by 3 bases and the J gene end by 6 bases; junction bases not matched to a gene: 14. This CDR3 is built from 17 residues.

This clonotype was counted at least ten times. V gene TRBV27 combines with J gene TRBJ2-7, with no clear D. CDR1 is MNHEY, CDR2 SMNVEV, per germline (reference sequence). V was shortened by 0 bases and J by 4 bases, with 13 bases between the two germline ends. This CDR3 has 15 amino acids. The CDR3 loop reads CASSLSGAVGYEQYF. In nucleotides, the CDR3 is TGTGCCAGCAGTTTATCCGGAGCTGTTGGGTACGAGCAGTACTTC.

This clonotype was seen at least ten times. The CDR3 sequence: CASSLRGAGTDTQYF. CDR3 DNA sequence: TGCGCCAGCAGCTTGAGGGGGGCTGGTACAGATACGCAGTATTTT. The rearrangement links TRBV5-1 to TRBJ2-3; D may match TRBD1 or TRBD2 (6 bases each). Between the trimmed V and J ends, which lost 1 base and 3 bases, there was a span of 12 bases. The CDR3 covers 15 residues. Germline V lookup: CDR1 SGHRS, CDR2 YFSETQ.